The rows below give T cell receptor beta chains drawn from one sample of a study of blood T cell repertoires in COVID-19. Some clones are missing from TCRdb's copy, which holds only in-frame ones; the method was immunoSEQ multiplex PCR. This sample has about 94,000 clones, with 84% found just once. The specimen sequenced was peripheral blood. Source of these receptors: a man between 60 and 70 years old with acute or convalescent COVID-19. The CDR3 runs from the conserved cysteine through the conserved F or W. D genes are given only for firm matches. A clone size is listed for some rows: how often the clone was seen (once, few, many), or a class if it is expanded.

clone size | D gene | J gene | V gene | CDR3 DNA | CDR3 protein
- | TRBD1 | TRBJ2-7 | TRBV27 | TGTGCCAGCAGTCCGGGACAGCGGAGTGAGCAGTACTTC | CASSPGQRSEQYF
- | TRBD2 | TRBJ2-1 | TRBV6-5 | TGTGCCAGCAGTTACGGGGCGGGGGGTCCCTACAATGAGCAGTTCTTC | CASSYGAGGPYNEQFF
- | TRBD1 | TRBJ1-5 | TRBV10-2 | TGCGCCAGCAGTGTTGCAGGGGGAGAGCCCCAGCATTTT | CASSVAGGEPQHF
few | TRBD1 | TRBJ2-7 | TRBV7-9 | TGTGCCAGCAGCTTAGGACAGGGGGCTATCTACGAGCAGTACTTC | CASSLGQGAIYEQYF
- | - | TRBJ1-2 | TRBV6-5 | TGTGCCAGCAGTTACCTGGGTCAGGGGCTAGGCTATGGCTACACCTTC | CASSYLGQGLGYGYTF
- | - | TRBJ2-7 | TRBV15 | TGTGCCACCAGCAGAGATCCAGGGAGGTACGAGCAGTACTTC | CATSRDPGRYEQYF
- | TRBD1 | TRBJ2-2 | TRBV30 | TGTGCCTCCTTACGACAGGGGGCGAGGAACACCGGGGAGCTGTTTTTT | CASLRQGARNTGELFF
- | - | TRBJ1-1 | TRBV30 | TGTGCCTGGAGTGATGGGCACAACACTGAAGCTTTCTTT | CAWSDGHNTEAFF
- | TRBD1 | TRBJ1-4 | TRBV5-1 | TGCGCCAGCAGATTGTCGGGACAGTCAAATGAAAAACTGTTTTTT | CASRLSGQSNEKLFF
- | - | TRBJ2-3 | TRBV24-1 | TGTGCCACCAGTGATTTCGTGGGCGCAGATACGCAGTATTTT | CATSDFVGADTQYF
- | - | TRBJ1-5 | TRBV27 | TGTGCCAGCAGTTTAGAAGGGAGCCAGCCCCAGCATTTT | CASSLEGSQPQHF
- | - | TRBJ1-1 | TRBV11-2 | TGTGCCAGCAGCTCGCAGGGGACGAACACTGAAGCTTTCTTT | CASSSQGTNTEAFF
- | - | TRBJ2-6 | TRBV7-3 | TGTGCCAGCAGCCTCAATGGGCCCTCTGGGGCCAACGTCCTGACTTTC | CASSLNGPSGANVLTF
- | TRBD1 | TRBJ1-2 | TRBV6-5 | TGTGCCAGCAGCCCGGGACAGACGGGAGGCTACACCTTC | CASSPGQTGGYTF
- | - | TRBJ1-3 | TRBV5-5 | TGTGCCAGCAGCTTGCCAGTAACTGGAAACACCATATATTTT | CASSLPVTGNTIYF
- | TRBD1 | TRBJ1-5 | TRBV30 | TGTGCCTGGACTGTAGGGGGCCATCAGCCCCAGCATTTT | CAWTVGGHQPQHF
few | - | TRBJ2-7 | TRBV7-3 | TGTGCCAGCAGCCCCCATATAGAGGGTGAGCAGTACTTC | CASSPHIEGEQYF
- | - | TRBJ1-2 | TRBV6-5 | TGTGCCAGCACCACTTCGAGGGGGGGCTACACCTTC | CASTTSRGGYTF
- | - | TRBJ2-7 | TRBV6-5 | TGTGCCAGCAGTTACGACAGCTCCTACGAGCAGTACTTC | CASSYDSSYEQYF
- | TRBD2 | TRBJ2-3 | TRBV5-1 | TGCGCCAGCAGCTCGAAGAAGACTAGCGGGGGGTGGGATACGCAGTATTTT | CASSSKKTSGGWDTQYF
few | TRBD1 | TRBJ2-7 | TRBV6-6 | TGTGCCAGCAGCGGTAATACCGGAGGGACAGGACTTACCCGGGATTCCTACGAGCAGTACTTC | CASSGNTGGTGLTRDSYEQYF
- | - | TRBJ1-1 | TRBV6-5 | TGTGCCAGCAGCCTAGGGGGTCCCACTGAAGCTTTCTTT | CASSLGGPTEAFF
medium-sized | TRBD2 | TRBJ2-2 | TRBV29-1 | TGCAGCGTTGAAATAGCGGGAATGAACACCGGGGAGCTGTTTTTT | CSVEIAGMNTGELFF
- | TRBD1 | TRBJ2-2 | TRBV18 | TGTGCCAGCTCACCGATGGAACAGGGGGGCACCGGGGAGCTGTTTTTT | CASSPMEQGGTGELFF
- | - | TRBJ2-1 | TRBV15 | TGTGCCACCAGCCCCCACCTCACGAGGACTGCCGACTACAATGAGCAGTTCTTC | CATSPHLTRTADYNEQFF
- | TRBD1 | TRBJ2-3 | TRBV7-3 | TGTGCCAGCAGCACCGAGGGGGCCACCTACGGAGATACGCAGTATTTT | CASSTEGATYGDTQYF
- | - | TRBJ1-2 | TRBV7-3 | TGTGCCAGCAGCTTAGATTACGAGGTCGGCTCCTATGGCTACACCTTC | CASSLDYEVGSYGYTF
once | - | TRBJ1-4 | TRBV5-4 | TGTGCCAGCAGCTTGGCGTCAGGCGAAAAACTGTTTTTT | CASSLASGEKLFF
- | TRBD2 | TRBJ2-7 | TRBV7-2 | TGTGCCAGCAGCCCGACTAGCGGGGGTTACTCCTACGAGCAGTACTTC | CASSPTSGGYSYEQYF
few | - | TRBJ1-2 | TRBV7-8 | TGTGCCAGCAGCTTAGTGGCAGGCATTGAAGAGAACTATGGCTACACCTTC | CASSLVAGIEENYGYTF
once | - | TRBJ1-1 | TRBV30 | TGTGCCTGGAGTGTAGGTATTCGGGGCACTGAAGCTTTCTTT | CAWSVGIRGTEAFF
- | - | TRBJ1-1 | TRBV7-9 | TGTGCCAGCAGCTTATCGCCGGACTATGAGGCTTTCTTT | CASSLSPDYEAFF
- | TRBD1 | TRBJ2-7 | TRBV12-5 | TGTGCTAGTGGTCCTGACAGGGGATACGAGCAGTACTTC | CASGPDRGYEQYF
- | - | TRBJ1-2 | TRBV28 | TGTGCCAGCAGTTCCCCCCATGGGGGCTCCTATGGCTACACCTTC | CASSSPHGGSYGYTF
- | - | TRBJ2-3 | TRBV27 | TGTGCCAGCAGACTAATGGCGGGTACGCAGTATTTT | CASRLMAGTQYF
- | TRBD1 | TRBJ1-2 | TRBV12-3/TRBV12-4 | TGTGCCAGCAGTCCCGGGACAGTTGCGGGCTACACCTTC | CASSPGTVAGYTF
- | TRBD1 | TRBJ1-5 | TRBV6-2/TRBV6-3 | TGTGCCAGCAGTTCAGGACAGGCTAATCAGCCCCAGCATTTT | CASSSGQANQPQHF
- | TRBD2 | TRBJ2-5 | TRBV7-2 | TGTGCCAGCAGCTTAGTGCGGGGGGGGTACCAAGAGACCCAGTACTTC | CASSLVRGGYQETQYF
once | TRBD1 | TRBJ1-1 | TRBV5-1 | TGCGCCAGCAGCCGCGGGGACAGATTGAACACTGAAGCTTTCTTT | CASSRGDRLNTEAFF
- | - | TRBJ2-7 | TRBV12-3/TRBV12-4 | TGTGCCAGCAGTTTGCGGCAAGACGAGCAGTACTTC | CASSLRQDEQYF
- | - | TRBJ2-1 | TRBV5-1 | TGCGCCAGCAGCTTGGGAGGCGGCGATCCCTACAATGAGCAGTTCTTC | CASSLGGGDPYNEQFF
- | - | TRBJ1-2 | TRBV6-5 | TGTGCCAGCAGTTACTCGTACGAGTCGATGAAAGGCTACACCTTC | CASSYSYESMKGYTF
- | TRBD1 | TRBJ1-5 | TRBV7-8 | TGTGCCAGCAGCTTAGAGGTTGGAGGGGGCCTTTATAGCAATCAGCCCCAGCATTTT | CASSLEVGGGLYSNQPQHF
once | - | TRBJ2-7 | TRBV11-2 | TGTGCCAGCAGCTTTCCCCAGGGAAACATCCACGAGCAGTACTTC | CASSFPQGNIHEQYF
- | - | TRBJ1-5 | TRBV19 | TGTGCCAGTAGAGAGGCAGGGGTGGCTCAGCCCCAGCATTTT | CASREAGVAQPQHF
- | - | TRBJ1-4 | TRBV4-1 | TGCGCCAGCAGCCAAGAGCGCGAAAAACTGTTTTTT | CASSQEREKLFF
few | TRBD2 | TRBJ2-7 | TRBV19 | TGTGCCAGTAGTAGTGCCAGCGGGGGCACCTACGAGCAGTACTTC | CASSSASGGTYEQYF
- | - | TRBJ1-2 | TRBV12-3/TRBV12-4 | TGTGCCAGCAACCAGGGGCCGGGTGGCTACACCTTC | CASNQGPGGYTF
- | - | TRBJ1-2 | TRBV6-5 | TGTGCCAGCAGTTTCTTCGGGGGTCGGGATGGCTACACCTTC | CASSFFGGRDGYTF
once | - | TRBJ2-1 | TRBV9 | TGTGCCAGCAGCGTAGCGGGGGGCATTAACAATGAGCAGTTCTTC | CASSVAGGINNEQFF
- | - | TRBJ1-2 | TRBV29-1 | TGCAGCGTTGTTGAACACGACTATGGCTACACCTTC | CSVVEHDYGYTF
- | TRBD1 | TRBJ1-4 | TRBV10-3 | TGTGCCATCAGTGGGACAGGGCATACCTTGGAAGAAAAACTGTTTTTT | CAISGTGHTLEEKLFF
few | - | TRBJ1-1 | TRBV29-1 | TGCAGCGCCCTTAGTGGACAGCAAGCTTTCTTT | CSALSGQQAFF
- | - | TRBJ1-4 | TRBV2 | TGTGCCAGCAGTGGGGCCGACAGTTGGAGTAATGAAAAACTGTTTTTT | CASSGADSWSNEKLFF
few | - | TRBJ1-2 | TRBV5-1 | TGCGCCAGCAGCTTCGAGGGTGGCTATGGCTACACCTTC | CASSFEGGYGYTF